The sequence of this T cell receptor beta chain was determined in a study of identical twins. The CDR3 totals 14 residues. The trim removed 11 bases at V and 6 bases at J, leaving 11 bases unmatched. Per germline, CDR1 WSHSY and CDR2 SAAADI. This clonotype was recorded at least ten times. TCRdb re-analysed the 5' RACE reads in MiXCR, keeping a single row per CDR3 protein. The table shows about 100,000 distinct CDR3 sequences, with 5.9% occurring only once. The sequencing sample was made of memory T cells sorted from blood. This receptor was obtained from a woman in her forties or fifties in good health. The rearrangement joins TRBV10-2 to TRBJ2-1; TRBD1 agrees at 9 bases. The CDR3 bases are TGCGCCTCCTTACCGGGACAGGGACTCAATGAGCAGTTCTTC. It codes for CASLPGQGLNEQFF.